This record covers a single T cell receptor (beta chain). The antigen remains undetermined. Germline V lookup: CDR1 MGHRA, CDR2 YSYEKL. The V and J ends lost 0 bases and 3 bases respectively, with 11 bases between them. The CDR3 is 16 residues long. The data stem from a study of T cell responses to AZD1222 COVID-19 vaccine. Findings of the study overall: Just 5 to 7 AZD1222 recipients were seropositive at baseline. Repertoire collection took place solely once the T cell response had peaked. Clonal diversity was possibly underestimated, and the donors were mostly white British, with more females. Regions left unmutated in variants are reportedly the target of nearly half of spike-specific TCRs.

Repertoires were generated with immunoSEQ multiplex PCR, while TCRdb's copy carries only in-frame clones and drops some. The sample comprises about 94,000 clones, 85% to 90% of which are singletons, and roughly 9% rests with the top ten. The chain links TRBV4-1 to TRBJ1-4, with D unclear. Sequenced here: peripheral blood, sampled on day 0 of AZD1222 vaccination. The clonotype originates from an adult in good health. DNA of the CDR3: TGCGCCAGCAGCCAAGAACGGCAGGTAGCTAATGAAAAACTGTTTTTT. Translated: CASSQERQVANEKLFF.